Below, one TCR beta chain is given with its context. Trimming took 5 bases from V and 0 from J; bases not matched to a gene: 10. The CDR3 is 17 amino acids. From germline, CDR1 is LNHDA and CDR2 SQIVND (reference sequence). The data were produced by immunoSEQ multiplex PCR, yet TCRdb's version contains in-frame clones alone and is incomplete. The sample yields some 140,000 clones, approximately 90% seen once. The data derive from a study of T cell responses to AZD1222 COVID-19 vaccine. The genes are TRBV19 and TRBJ1-5; TRBD1 matches at 7 bases. The material sequenced was peripheral blood, taken on day 0 of AZD1222 vaccination. The TCR originated in an adult in good health. The CDR3 loop is CASSVRPGQHSNQPQHF. DNA of the CDR3: TGTGCCAGTAGTGTCCGTCCGGGACAGCATAGCAATCAGCCCCAGCATTTT.